A selection of T cell receptor beta chains follows, all from one sample in a study of cytomegalovirus exposure and HLA in healthy donors. The assay was immunoSEQ multiplex PCR, and TCRdb's table has in-frame clones only and misses some. The sample shows fewer than 250,000 clones, around 67% of them seen only once. Material: PBMCs. The receptors here all came from a woman under 40 in good health and CMV-seropositive. Both conserved end residues are part of each CDR3. Fields, in order: V gene, J gene, D gene, clone size, CDR3 length, CDR3 DNA, CDR3 protein. The D gene is left open where the match is weak. Size values are once, few and many counts, or a class for expanded clones, and some rows have none.

V gene: TRBV6-4
J gene: TRBJ2-2
D gene: .
clone size: few
CDR3 length: 13
CDR3 DNA: TGTGCCAGCAGTGAGACGGGCACCGGGGAGCTGTTTTTT
CDR3 protein: CASSETGTGELFF

V gene: TRBV11-2
J gene: TRBJ2-7
D gene: .
clone size: .
CDR3 length: 15
CDR3 DNA: TGTGCCAGCAGCTTAATTCGGTCAGGGAGGAACGAGCAGTACTTC
CDR3 protein: CASSLIRSGRNEQYF

V gene: TRBV27
J gene: TRBJ2-2
D gene: TRBD2
clone size: .
CDR3 length: 17
CDR3 DNA: TGTGCCAGCAGCCCACCCTTAGGCGGGAGACGTGACGGGGAGCTGTTTTTT
CDR3 protein: CASSPPLGGRRDGELFF

V gene: TRBV6-5
J gene: TRBJ2-5
D gene: .
clone size: .
CDR3 length: 12
CDR3 DNA: TGTGCCAGCGGGCCGGCGGGGGAGACCCAGTACTTC
CDR3 protein: CASGPAGETQYF

V gene: TRBV19
J gene: TRBJ1-5
D gene: .
clone size: .
CDR3 length: 16
CDR3 DNA: TGTGCCAGTACCCCTGGACAGACCCGAAGCAATCAGCCCCAGCATTTT
CDR3 protein: CASTPGQTRSNQPQHF

V gene: TRBV6-5
J gene: TRBJ1-5
D gene: .
clone size: .
CDR3 length: 14
CDR3 DNA: TGTGCCAGCAGTCTGAGCGCGGGGATTCAGCCCCAGCATTTT
CDR3 protein: CASSLSAGIQPQHF

V gene: TRBV6-1
J gene: TRBJ2-1
D gene: TRBD2
clone size: few
CDR3 length: 15
CDR3 DNA: TGTGCCAGCAGTGTAACTAGCGGGAGTTCGTATGAGCAGTTCTTC
CDR3 protein: CASSVTSGSSYEQFF

V gene: TRBV7-9
J gene: TRBJ2-1
D gene: TRBD2
clone size: .
CDR3 length: 14
CDR3 DNA: TGTGCCAGCAGTGCTAGCGGGGCATACAATGAGCAGTTCTTC
CDR3 protein: CASSASGAYNEQFF

V gene: TRBV4-1
J gene: TRBJ2-4
D gene: TRBD2
clone size: .
CDR3 length: 21
CDR3 DNA: TGCGCCAGCAGCCACCAAGGGAGAGGACTAGCGGGGGACGGGGCCAAAAACATTCAGTACTTC
CDR3 protein: CASSHQGRGLAGDGAKNIQYF

V gene: TRBV19
J gene: TRBJ2-4
D gene: .
clone size: few
CDR3 length: 12
CDR3 DNA: TGTGCCAGTAACTCGGGAGTAAACATTCAGTACTTC
CDR3 protein: CASNSGVNIQYF

V gene: TRBV28
J gene: TRBJ1-6
D gene: TRBD1
clone size: .
CDR3 length: 14
CDR3 DNA: TGTGCCAGCAGGGCCGGGACAGATAATTCACCCCTCCACTTT
CDR3 protein: CASRAGTDNSPLHF

V gene: TRBV27
J gene: TRBJ1-5
D gene: TRBD1
clone size: .
CDR3 length: 14
CDR3 DNA: TGTGCCAGCAGTCCAGGGGGGAGCAATCAGCCCCAGCATTTT
CDR3 protein: CASSPGGSNQPQHF

V gene: TRBV28
J gene: TRBJ1-1
D gene: .
clone size: .
CDR3 length: 13
CDR3 DNA: TGTGCCAGCAGCCCAACAGGGCCACCCCGAGCTTTCTTT
CDR3 protein: CASSPTGPPRAFF

V gene: TRBV7-2
J gene: TRBJ2-7
D gene: .
clone size: .
CDR3 length: 11
CDR3 DNA: TGTGCCAGCAGCTTAGGACTAGAGCAGTACTTC
CDR3 protein: CASSLGLEQYF

V gene: TRBV19
J gene: TRBJ2-6
D gene: TRBD1
clone size: .
CDR3 length: 16
CDR3 DNA: TGTGCCAGTAGTATAGCAGGGGGCTCTGGGGCCAACGTCCTGACTTTC
CDR3 protein: CASSIAGGSGANVLTF

V gene: TRBV6-6
J gene: TRBJ1-3
D gene: TRBD1
clone size: .
CDR3 length: 14
CDR3 DNA: TGTGCCAGCAGAACAGGGGGCTGGGGGAACACCATATATTTT
CDR3 protein: CASRTGGWGNTIYF

V gene: TRBV7-6
J gene: TRBJ2-6
D gene: .
clone size: .
CDR3 length: 17
CDR3 DNA: TGTGCCAGCTGTTTCCCACAGGCTACGGCGGGGGCCAACGTCCTGACTTTC
CDR3 protein: CASCFPQATAGANVLTF

V gene: TRBV9
J gene: TRBJ1-1
D gene: .
clone size: .
CDR3 length: 11
CDR3 DNA: TGTGCCAGCAGCGCTGCCGGGAGAGCTTTCTTT
CDR3 protein: CASSAAGRAFF

V gene: TRBV18
J gene: TRBJ1-2
D gene: TRBD1
clone size: .
CDR3 length: 14
CDR3 DNA: TGTGCCAGCTCATCGACAGGGGCTGACTATGGCTACACCTTC
CDR3 protein: CASSSTGADYGYTF

V gene: TRBV5-1
J gene: TRBJ2-2
D gene: TRBD2
clone size: once
CDR3 length: 16
CDR3 DNA: TGCGCCAGCAGAGAGCTAGCGGGAGTAGGGACCGGGGAGCTGTTTTTT
CDR3 protein: CASRELAGVGTGELFF

V gene: TRBV28
J gene: TRBJ2-2
D gene: .
clone size: .
CDR3 length: 12
CDR3 DNA: TGTGCCAGCAGCTTTAGCACCGGGGAGCTGTTTTTT
CDR3 protein: CASSFSTGELFF

V gene: TRBV7-2
J gene: TRBJ2-1
D gene: .
clone size: .
CDR3 length: 13
CDR3 DNA: TGTGCCAGCAGCCCCCGGGACTTGGGTGAGCAGTTCTTC
CDR3 protein: CASSPRDLGEQFF

V gene: TRBV6-1
J gene: TRBJ2-7
D gene: TRBD2
clone size: few
CDR3 length: 15
CDR3 DNA: TGTGCCAGCAGAACCGGGACTAGCGGGAAGTACGAGCAGTACTTC
CDR3 protein: CASRTGTSGKYEQYF

V gene: TRBV28
J gene: TRBJ2-7
D gene: TRBD2
clone size: .
CDR3 length: 16
CDR3 DNA: TGTGCCAGCAGTCTTGATAGCGGGAGTAGACCCTACGAGCAGTACTTC
CDR3 protein: CASSLDSGSRPYEQYF

V gene: TRBV6-5
J gene: TRBJ2-7
D gene: .
clone size: .
CDR3 length: 13
CDR3 DNA: TGTGCCAGCGGGGAGTTGGGGGCGCCCGAGCAGTACTTC
CDR3 protein: CASGELGAPEQYF

V gene: TRBV6-1
J gene: TRBJ1-2
D gene: .
clone size: .
CDR3 length: 14
CDR3 DNA: TGTGCCAGCAGTTTATTTGACAGAAACTATGGCTACACCTTC
CDR3 protein: CASSLFDRNYGYTF

V gene: TRBV6-6
J gene: TRBJ1-2
D gene: .
clone size: .
CDR3 length: 11
CDR3 DNA: TGTGCCAGCAGCCCTAGCTATGGCTACACCTTC
CDR3 protein: CASSPSYGYTF

V gene: TRBV2
J gene: TRBJ1-5
D gene: .
clone size: .
CDR3 length: 14
CDR3 DNA: TGTGCCAGCAGTCCCAGGTTGAGCAATCAGCCCCAGCATTTT
CDR3 protein: CASSPRLSNQPQHF

V gene: TRBV7-2
J gene: TRBJ2-7
D gene: .
clone size: .
CDR3 length: 14
CDR3 DNA: TGTGCCAGCAGCTTAGAGGGGACTGGAGGGGAGCAGTACTTC
CDR3 protein: CASSLEGTGGEQYF

V gene: TRBV29-1
J gene: TRBJ2-2
D gene: .
clone size: .
CDR3 length: 10
CDR3 DNA: TGCAGCGTTAGTGCGGGGGAGCTGTTTTTT
CDR3 protein: CSVSAGELFF

V gene: TRBV11-2
J gene: TRBJ2-3
D gene: TRBD2
clone size: few
CDR3 length: 17
CDR3 DNA: TGTGCCAGCAGCCCAACGCGGAGGCGGGAGGGCACAGATACGCAGTATTTT
CDR3 protein: CASSPTRRREGTDTQYF

V gene: TRBV23-1
J gene: TRBJ2-3
D gene: .
clone size: few
CDR3 length: 15
CDR3 DNA: TGCGCCAGCAGTGACAAGACCCCCTGCACAGATACGCAGTATTTT
CDR3 protein: CASSDKTPCTDTQYF

V gene: TRBV2
J gene: TRBJ2-1
D gene: .
clone size: .
CDR3 length: 15
CDR3 DNA: TGTGCCAGCAGTGAATTCCCGGGAACTTACAATGAGCAGTTCTTC
CDR3 protein: CASSEFPGTYNEQFF

V gene: TRBV13
J gene: TRBJ1-6
D gene: TRBD1
clone size: .
CDR3 length: 16
CDR3 DNA: TGTGCCAGCAGCTCAGGACAGGGCTGGGACAATTCACCCCTCCACTTT
CDR3 protein: CASSSGQGWDNSPLHF

V gene: TRBV6-1
J gene: TRBJ2-3
D gene: .
clone size: .
CDR3 length: 15
CDR3 DNA: TGTGCCAGCAGTGAAAGGGACACCCGCACAGATACGCAGTATTTT
CDR3 protein: CASSERDTRTDTQYF

V gene: TRBV28
J gene: TRBJ2-2
D gene: TRBD1
clone size: .
CDR3 length: 15
CDR3 DNA: TGTGCCAGCAGTTTAAGCAGGGGGCTGACCGGGGAGCTGTTTTTT
CDR3 protein: CASSLSRGLTGELFF

V gene: TRBV7-2
J gene: TRBJ1-2
D gene: .
clone size: .
CDR3 length: 14
CDR3 DNA: TGTGCCAGCAGCGCGCAGGCCGTTAACTATGGCTACACCTTC
CDR3 protein: CASSAQAVNYGYTF

V gene: TRBV27
J gene: TRBJ2-1
D gene: .
clone size: .
CDR3 length: 17
CDR3 DNA: TGTGCCAGCAGTCCTCCTTCCAGGGTTAGCTCCTACAATGAGCAGTTCTTC
CDR3 protein: CASSPPSRVSSYNEQFF

V gene: TRBV19
J gene: TRBJ2-7
D gene: TRBD2
clone size: .
CDR3 length: 16
CDR3 DNA: TGTGCCAGTAGTACCTTCTCTAGCGGGAGCTCCTACGAGCAGTACTTC
CDR3 protein: CASSTFSSGSSYEQYF

V gene: TRBV18
J gene: TRBJ1-1
D gene: .
clone size: .
CDR3 length: 16
CDR3 DNA: TGTGCCAGCTCATCGCCTTCCCGGGGAGGCGTCACTGAAGCTTTCTTT
CDR3 protein: CASSSPSRGGVTEAFF

V gene: TRBV27
J gene: TRBJ2-6
D gene: .
clone size: once
CDR3 length: 16
CDR3 DNA: TGTGCCAGCAGTCGAGGGGGGGCGCTTGGGGCCAACGTCCTGACTTTC
CDR3 protein: CASSRGGALGANVLTF

V gene: TRBV19
J gene: TRBJ2-5
D gene: .
clone size: .
CDR3 length: 16
CDR3 DNA: TGTGCCAGTAGTATAGATCTCGCAGGCTCGGGTGGGAGCCAGTACTTC
CDR3 protein: CASSIDLAGSGGSQYF